This T cell receptor (beta chain) was captured by sequencing in a study of blood T cell repertoires in COVID-19. Under the authors' procedure: The assay estimated nucleated cells by amplifying reference gene primers. The data were produced by immunoSEQ multiplex PCR, yet TCRdb's version contains in-frame clones alone and is incomplete. D and trimming were read from the DNA, whereas the V and J calls and clone size are those reported in that table. This sample has some 70,000 clones; roughly nine tenths occur once, and the top ten carry 2.5% to 3%. There are a few counts of this clone. V lost 4 bases to trimming and J lost 5 bases, with 21 bases between them. This CDR3 is built from 16 residues. CDR1 is SEHNR, CDR2 FQNEAQ, per germline (reference sequence).

The rearrangement joins TRBV7-9 to TRBJ2-7; tentatively, D is TRBD2 (7 bases). Specimen: peripheral blood. The receptor comes from a man between 45 and 60 years old with acute or convalescent COVID-19. The CDR3 is CASSSPSGGRINEQYF. CDR3 nucleotide sequence: TGTGCCAGCAGCTCCCCCTCCGGGGGGCGTATTAACGAGCAGTACTTC.